A single sample is the source of the 9 T cell receptor beta chains below, sequenced in a study of high-grade serous ovarian cancer treatment subgroups. Tumor tissue was taken before any definitive surgery or chemotherapy was given. TCRdb keeps only in-frame clones here, not all; method: immunoSEQ multiplex PCR. The sample includes 2,500 or so clones, around 70% of them seen just once. The sequenced material came from tumor tissue. The origin of the receptors is a human donor with high-grade serous ovarian cancer.

The CDR3 DNA is TGTGCCAGCAGCTACTACGGGGGAAGCTCCTACAATGAGCAGTTCTTC. Amino acid sequence: CASSYYGGSSYNEQFF. The J gene is TRBJ2-1, the V gene TRBV7-3, with D tentatively TRBD2 (6 bases). This CDR3 is 16 amino acids long. Germline values: CDR1 SGHTA, CDR2 FQGTGA. The ends were cut back, 4 bases at V and 0 bases at J, with 13 bases in the middle.

This clone is a singleton in its sample. The rearrangement uses TRBV11-3 and TRBJ2-2; D unclear. The CDR3 is made up of 13 amino acids. Per the germline V gene, CDR1 is SGHNT and CDR2 is YENEEA. V shed 3 bases and J shed 6 bases, with 8 bases lying between them. CDR3 region: CASSFYFSGELFF. The CDR3 region has the DNA TGTGCCAGCAGCTTTTATTTCTCCGGGGAGCTGTTTTTT.

The chain couples TRBV7-2 to TRBJ2-1; 11 bases fit TRBD2. The trim removed 1 base at V and 6 bases at J, leaving 2 bases unmatched. Looked up from germline, CDR1 is SGHTA and CDR2 is FQGNSA. The CDR3 is made up of 15 amino acids. CDR3 region: CASSLVTSGSNEQFF. DNA of the CDR3: TGTGCCAGCAGCTTAGTTACTAGCGGGAGCAATGAGCAGTTCTTC.

V is TRBV5-1 and J is TRBJ2-2, with D possibly TRBD2 on 6 matching bases. The CDR3 is 15 residues long. V was trimmed by 3 bases and J by 6 bases, leaving 15 bases between them. CDR1 and CDR2 from the germline V gene are SGHRS and YFSETQ. In DNA, the CDR3 is TGCGCCAGCAGCTCGGGGATCCGACTAGCCGGGGAGCTGTTTTTT. Its translation: CASSSGIRLAGELFF.

This clone is labeled large. The gene calls are TRBV7-8 and TRBJ2-7; TRBD1 agrees at 9 bases. Germline lookup yields CDR1 SGHVS and CDR2 FQNEAQ. With 4 bases clipped from V and 4 bases from J, the junction kept 5 bases outside the gene matches. This CDR3 contains 14 residues. CDR3 protein: CASSYSGTGYEQYF. The CDR3 DNA reads TGTGCCAGCAGCTACTCCGGGACAGGGTACGAGCAGTACTTC.

This clone appeared a single time. This chain uses TRBV18 with TRBJ2-1; D not resolved. Per germline, CDR1 KGHSH and CDR2 LQKENI. The CDR3 is made up of 13 amino acids. The V and J ends lost 1 base and 9 bases respectively, with 10 bases between them. The CDR3 DNA sequence: TGTGCCAGCTCACCACGGCCAGACCTTGAGCAGTTCTTC. Its protein product is CASSPRPDLEQFF.

The rearrangement links TRBV6-6 to TRBJ2-5, with 10 nucleotides matching TRBD1. Germline trimming cut 7 bases from V and 3 bases from J; bases unmatched to any gene: 2. CDR1 is MNHNY and CDR2 is SVGAGI in the germline V gene (reference sequence). This CDR3 is 13 amino acids long. The CDR3, as DNA: TGTGCCAGCAAGGGGACAGGGGAAGAGACCCAGTACTTC. Translation gives CASKGTGEETQYF.

This chain uses TRBV25-1 with TRBJ2-1; D is undetermined. Per the germline V gene, CDR1 is MGHDK and CDR2 is SYGVNS. The CDR3 extends over 12 amino acids. Trimming left V 3 bases short and J 5 bases short, with 5 bases between. CDR3 residues: CASSEVDNEQFF. CDR3 DNA: TGTGCCAGCAGTGAGGTAGACAATGAGCAGTTCTTC.

Sample share makes this clone large. J is TRBJ2-7 and V is TRBV5-5; 11 bases match TRBD2. The CDR3 has 15 residues. From germline, CDR1 is SGHKS and CDR2 YYEKEE (reference sequence). V dropped 4 bases and J dropped 3; count of bases not matched to a gene: 6. The CDR3 loop is CASSPATSGVYEQYF. CDR3 nucleotide sequence: TGTGCCAGCAGCCCGGCGACTAGCGGGGTCTACGAGCAGTACTTC.